This TCR beta chain is drawn from a study of blood T cell repertoires in COVID-19. Study at large: T cells, B-cell-depleted T cells, or PBMCs provided the cDNA or gDNA that served as material.

Original handling: Cell counts per sample came from amplifying reference gene primers. TCRdb's table, derived via immunoSEQ multiplex PCR, lists solely in-frame clones and lacks some. V and J calls and clone size are copied from that table; D and trimming were computed from the DNA. The sample lists approximately 30,000 clones, over 75% occurring once. Only one count was recorded for this clone. Sample: peripheral blood. The receptor was derived from a man between 65 and 85 years old with active COVID-19.

The DNA of the CDR3 is TGTGCCAGCACCAGGTGGACAGATACGCAGTATTTT. Translation gives CASTRWTDTQYF. The chain employs TRBV28 and TRBJ2-3; D gene unclear. The CDR3 is 12 amino acids. Germline loops: CDR1 MDHEN, CDR2 SYDVKM. V gave up 7 bases and J gave up 3 bases, with 8 bases separating them.